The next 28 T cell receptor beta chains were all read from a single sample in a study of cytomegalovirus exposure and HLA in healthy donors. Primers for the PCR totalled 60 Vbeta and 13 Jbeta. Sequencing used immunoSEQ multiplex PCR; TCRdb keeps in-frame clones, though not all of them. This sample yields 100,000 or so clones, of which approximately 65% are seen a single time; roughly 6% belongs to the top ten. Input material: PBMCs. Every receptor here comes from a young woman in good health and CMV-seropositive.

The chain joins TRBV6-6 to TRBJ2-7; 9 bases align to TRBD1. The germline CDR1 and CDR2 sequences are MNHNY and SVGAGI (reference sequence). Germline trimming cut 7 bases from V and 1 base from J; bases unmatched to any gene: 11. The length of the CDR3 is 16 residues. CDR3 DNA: TGTGCCAGCACGACTACCGGACAGGGGATTTCCTACGAGCAGTACTTC. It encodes CASTTTGQGISYEQYF.

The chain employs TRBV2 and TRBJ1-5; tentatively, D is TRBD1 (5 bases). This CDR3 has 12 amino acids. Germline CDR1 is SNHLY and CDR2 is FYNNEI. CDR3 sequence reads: CATGGDGPPQHF. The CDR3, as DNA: TGTGCTACTGGGGGGGACGGTCCGCCCCAGCATTTT.

The CDR3 is CASSLDFYGLAGNTGELFF. The CDR3 nucleotides read TGTGCCAGCAGCTTAGATTTTTATGGGCTAGCGGGGAACACCGGGGAGCTGTTTTTT. This rearrangement joins TRBV7-8 to TRBJ2-2; TRBD2 aligns across 8 bases. Trimming removed 1 base from V and 1 base from J; junction bases left unmatched: 11. The length of the CDR3 is 19 residues. Germline CDR1 reads SGHVS; CDR2 reads FQNEAQ.

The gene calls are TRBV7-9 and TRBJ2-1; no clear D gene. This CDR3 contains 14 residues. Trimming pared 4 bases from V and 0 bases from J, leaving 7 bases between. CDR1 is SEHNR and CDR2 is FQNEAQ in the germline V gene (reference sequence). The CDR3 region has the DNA TGTGCCAGCAGCTACGCGGACTCCTACAATGAGCAGTTCTTC. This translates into CASSYADSYNEQFF. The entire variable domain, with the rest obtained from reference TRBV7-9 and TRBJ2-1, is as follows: DTGVSQNPRHKITKRGQNVTFRCDPISEHNRLYWYRQTLGQGPEFLTYFQNEAQLEKSRLLSDRFSAERPKGSFSTLEIQRTEQGDSAMYLCASSYADSYNEQFFGPGTRLTVL.

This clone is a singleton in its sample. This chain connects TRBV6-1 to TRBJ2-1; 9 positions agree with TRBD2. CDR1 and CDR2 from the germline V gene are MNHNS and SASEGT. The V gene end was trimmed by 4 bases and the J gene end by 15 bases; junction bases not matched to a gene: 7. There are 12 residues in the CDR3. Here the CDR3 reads CASSVVAGDGFF. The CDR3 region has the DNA TGTGCCAGCAGTGTCGTAGCGGGGGACGGGTTCTTC.

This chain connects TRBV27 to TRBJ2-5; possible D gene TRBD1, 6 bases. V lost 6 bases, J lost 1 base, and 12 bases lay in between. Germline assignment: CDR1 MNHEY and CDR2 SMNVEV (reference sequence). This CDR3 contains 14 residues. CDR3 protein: CASSPDRPQETQYF. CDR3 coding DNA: TGTGCCAGCAGCCCGGACAGACCCCAAGAGACCCAGTACTTC.

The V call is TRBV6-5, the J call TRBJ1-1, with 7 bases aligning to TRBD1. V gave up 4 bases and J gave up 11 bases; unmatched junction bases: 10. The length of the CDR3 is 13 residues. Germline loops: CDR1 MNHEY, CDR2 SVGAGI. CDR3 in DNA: TGTGCCAGCAGTTCCAACAGGGGAGCGTTGGCTTTCTTT. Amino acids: CASSSNRGALAFF.

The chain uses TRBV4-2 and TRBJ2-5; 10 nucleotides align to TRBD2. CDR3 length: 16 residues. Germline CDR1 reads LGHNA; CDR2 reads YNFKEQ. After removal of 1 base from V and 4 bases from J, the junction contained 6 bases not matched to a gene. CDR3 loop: CASSQGAGGAGETQYF. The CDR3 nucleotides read TGTGCCAGCAGCCAAGGAGCGGGGGGGGCGGGAGAGACCCAGTACTTC.

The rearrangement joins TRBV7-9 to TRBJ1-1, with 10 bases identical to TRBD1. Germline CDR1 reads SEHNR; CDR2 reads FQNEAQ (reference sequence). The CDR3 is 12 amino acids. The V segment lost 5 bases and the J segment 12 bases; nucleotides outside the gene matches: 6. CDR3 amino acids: CASSPGQGDTFF. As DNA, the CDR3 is TGTGCCAGCAGCCCCGGACAGGGGGATACTTTCTTT.

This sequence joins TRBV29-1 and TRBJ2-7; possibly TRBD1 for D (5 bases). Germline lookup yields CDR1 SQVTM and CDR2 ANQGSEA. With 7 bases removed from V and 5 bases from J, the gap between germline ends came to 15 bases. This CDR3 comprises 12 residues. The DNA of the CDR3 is TGCAGCGGCCGAGCAGGGTCCCACGAGCAGTACTTC. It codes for CSGRAGSHEQYF.

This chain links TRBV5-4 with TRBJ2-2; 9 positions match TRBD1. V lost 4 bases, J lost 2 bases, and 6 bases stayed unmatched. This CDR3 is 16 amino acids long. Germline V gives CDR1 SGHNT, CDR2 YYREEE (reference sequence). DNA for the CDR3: TGTGCCAGCAGCCTACGGACAGGGGTCAACACCGGGGAGCTGTTTTTT. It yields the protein CASSLRTGVNTGELFF.

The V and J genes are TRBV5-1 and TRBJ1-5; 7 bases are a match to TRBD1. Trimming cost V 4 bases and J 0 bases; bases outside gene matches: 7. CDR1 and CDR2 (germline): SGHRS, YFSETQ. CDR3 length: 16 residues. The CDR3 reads CASSQGTDNSNQPQHF. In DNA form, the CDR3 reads TGCGCCAGCAGCCAAGGGACAGACAATAGCAATCAGCCCCAGCATTTT.

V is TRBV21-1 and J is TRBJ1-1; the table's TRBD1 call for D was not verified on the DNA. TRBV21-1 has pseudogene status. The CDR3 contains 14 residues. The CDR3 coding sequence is TGTGCCAGCAGCAAAACAGGGGGGCACACTGAAGCTTTCTTT. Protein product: CASSKTGGHTEAFF.

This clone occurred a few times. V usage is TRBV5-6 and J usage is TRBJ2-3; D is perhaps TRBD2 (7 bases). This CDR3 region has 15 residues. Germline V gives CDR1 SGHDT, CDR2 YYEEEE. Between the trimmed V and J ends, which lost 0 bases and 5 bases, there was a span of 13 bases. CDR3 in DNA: TGTGCCAGCAGCTTGGGGGTGGGGGGGCAAGATACGCAGTATTTT. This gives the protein CASSLGVGGQDTQYF.

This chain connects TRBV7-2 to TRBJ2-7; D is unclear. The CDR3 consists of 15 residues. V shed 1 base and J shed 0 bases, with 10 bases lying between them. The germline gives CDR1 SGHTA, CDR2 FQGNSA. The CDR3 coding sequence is TGTGCCAGCAGCTTAGGCTCGGGTAGCTCCTACGAGCAGTACTTC. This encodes CASSLGSGSSYEQYF.

Written as DNA, the CDR3 is TGTGCCAGCAGCTCCTCAGGGGGATGGGACATTCAGTACTTC. It yields the protein CASSSSGGWDIQYF. V and J are TRBV5-4 and TRBJ2-4; 7 positions agree with TRBD1. The CDR3 loop spans 14 amino acids. V was clipped by 3 bases and J by 8 bases; unmatched bases: 8. CDR1 and CDR2 (germline): SGHNT, YYREEE (reference sequence). Filled out from reference TRBV5-4 and TRBJ2-4, the complete variable domain reads ETGVTQSPTHLIKTRGQQVTLRCSSQSGHNTVSWYQQALGQGPQFIFQYYREEENGRGNFPPRFSGLQFPNYSSELNVNALELDDSALYLCASSSSGGWDIQYFGAGTRLSVL.

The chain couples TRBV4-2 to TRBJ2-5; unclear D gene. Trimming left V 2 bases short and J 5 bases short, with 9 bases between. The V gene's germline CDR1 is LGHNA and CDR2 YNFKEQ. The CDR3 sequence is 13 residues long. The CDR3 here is CASSQSPQETQYF. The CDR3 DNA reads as TGTGCCAGCAGCCAATCCCCGCAGGAGACCCAGTACTTC.

CDR3 in DNA: TGTGCCAGCAGCCCCGGGAACTCTAATGAAAAACTGTTTTTT. Translation: CASSPGNSNEKLFF. The gene calls are TRBV7-7 and TRBJ1-4; D remains ambiguous. Trimming took 5 bases from V and 3 from J, leaving 10 bases between them. The CDR3 is 14 residues long. The germline V gene encodes CDR1 SSHAT and CDR2 FNYEAQ (reference sequence).

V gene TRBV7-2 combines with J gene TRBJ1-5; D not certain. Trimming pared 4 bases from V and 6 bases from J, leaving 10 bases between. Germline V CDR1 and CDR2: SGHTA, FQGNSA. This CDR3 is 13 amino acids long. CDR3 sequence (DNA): TGTGCCAGCAGCTCCAAAGGCGGTCAGCCCCAGCATTTT. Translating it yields CASSSKGGQPQHF.

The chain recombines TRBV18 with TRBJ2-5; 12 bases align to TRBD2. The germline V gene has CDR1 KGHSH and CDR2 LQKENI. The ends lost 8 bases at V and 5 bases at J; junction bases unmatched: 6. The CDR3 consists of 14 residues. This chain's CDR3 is CASDTSGGQETQYF. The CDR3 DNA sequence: TGTGCCAGCGATACTAGCGGGGGGCAGGAGACCCAGTACTTC.

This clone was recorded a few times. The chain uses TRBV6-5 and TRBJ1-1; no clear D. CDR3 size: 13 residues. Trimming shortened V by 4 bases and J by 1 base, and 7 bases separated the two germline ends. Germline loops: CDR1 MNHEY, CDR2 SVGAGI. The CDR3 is CASSFQKNTEAFF. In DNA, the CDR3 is TGTGCCAGCAGTTTCCAAAAGAACACTGAAGCTTTCTTT.

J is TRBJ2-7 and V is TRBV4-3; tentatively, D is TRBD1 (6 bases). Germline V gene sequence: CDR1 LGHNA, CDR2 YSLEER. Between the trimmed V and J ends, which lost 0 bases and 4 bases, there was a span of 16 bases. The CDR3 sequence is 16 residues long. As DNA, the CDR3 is TGCGCCAGCAGCCAAGATCTAGGCACAGGGAATTACGAGCAGTACTTC. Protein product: CASSQDLGTGNYEQYF.

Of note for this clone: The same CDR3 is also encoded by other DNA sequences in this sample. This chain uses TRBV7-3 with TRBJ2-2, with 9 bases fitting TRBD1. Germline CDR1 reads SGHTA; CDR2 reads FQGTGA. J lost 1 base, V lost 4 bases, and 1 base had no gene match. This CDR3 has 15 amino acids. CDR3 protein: CASSSGQGNTGELFF. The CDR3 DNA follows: TGTGCCAGCAGCTCGGGACAGGGGAACACCGGGGAGCTGTTTTTT.

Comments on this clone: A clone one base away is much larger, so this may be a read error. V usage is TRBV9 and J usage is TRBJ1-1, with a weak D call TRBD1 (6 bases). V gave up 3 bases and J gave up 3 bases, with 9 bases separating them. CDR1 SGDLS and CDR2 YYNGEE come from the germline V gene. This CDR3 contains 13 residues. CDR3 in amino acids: CASSAQGYTEAFF. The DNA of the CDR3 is TGTGCCAGCAGCGCACAGGGATACACTGAAGCTTTCTTT.

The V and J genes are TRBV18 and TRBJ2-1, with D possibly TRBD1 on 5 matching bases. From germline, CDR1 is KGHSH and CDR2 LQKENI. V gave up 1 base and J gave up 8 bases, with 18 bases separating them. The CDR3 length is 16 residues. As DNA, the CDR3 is TGTGCCAGCTCACCACAAAGGGGCGCGGAAATCGATGAGCAGTTCTTC. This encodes CASSPQRGAEIDEQFF.

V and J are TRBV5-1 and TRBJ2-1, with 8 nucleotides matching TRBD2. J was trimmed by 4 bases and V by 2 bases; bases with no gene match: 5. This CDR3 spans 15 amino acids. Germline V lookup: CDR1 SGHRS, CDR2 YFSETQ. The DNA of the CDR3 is TGCGCCAGCAGCTTAGCGGGGGCGATTTACAATGAGCAGTTCTTC. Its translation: CASSLAGAIYNEQFF. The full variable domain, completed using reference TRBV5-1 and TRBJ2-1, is KAGVTQTPRYLIKTRGQQVTLSCSPISGHRSVSWYQQTPGQGLQFLFEYFSETQRNKGNFPGRFSGRQFSNSRSEMNVSTLELGDSALYLCASSLAGAIYNEQFFGPGTRLTVL.

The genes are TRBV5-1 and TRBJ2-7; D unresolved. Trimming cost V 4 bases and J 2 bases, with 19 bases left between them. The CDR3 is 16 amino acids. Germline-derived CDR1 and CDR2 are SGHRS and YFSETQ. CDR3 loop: CASSHPARSDTYEQYF. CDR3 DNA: TGCGCCAGCAGCCATCCCGCACGCAGCGATACCTACGAGCAGTACTTC.

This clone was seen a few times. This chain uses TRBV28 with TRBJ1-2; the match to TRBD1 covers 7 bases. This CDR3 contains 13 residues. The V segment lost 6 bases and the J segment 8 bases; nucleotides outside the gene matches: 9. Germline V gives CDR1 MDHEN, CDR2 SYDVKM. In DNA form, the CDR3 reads TGTGCCAGCAGAAGAACAGGGGTAACGGGCTACACCTTC. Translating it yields CASRRTGVTGYTF.